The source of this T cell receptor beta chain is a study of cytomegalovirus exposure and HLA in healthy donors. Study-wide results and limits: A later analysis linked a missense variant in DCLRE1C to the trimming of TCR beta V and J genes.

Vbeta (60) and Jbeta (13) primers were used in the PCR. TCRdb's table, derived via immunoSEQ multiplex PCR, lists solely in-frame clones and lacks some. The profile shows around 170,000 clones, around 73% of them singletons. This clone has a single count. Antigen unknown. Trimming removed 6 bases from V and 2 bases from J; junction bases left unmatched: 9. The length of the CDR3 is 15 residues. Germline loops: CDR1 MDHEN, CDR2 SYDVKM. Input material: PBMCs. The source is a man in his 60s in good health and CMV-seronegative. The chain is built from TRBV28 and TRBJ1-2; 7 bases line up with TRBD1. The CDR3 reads CASSSRGEPNYGYTF. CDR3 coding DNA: TGTGCCAGCAGCTCCAGGGGGGAGCCCAACTATGGCTACACCTTC.